This TCR beta chain originates from a study of T cells after yellow fever vaccination (dated by TCRdb to between 2018 and 2020). Regarding the study in general: The SMART-Seq v4 Ultra Low Input RNA kit was used to prepare libraries from fractions with low cell numbers. Blood was collected at multiple timepoints before and after primary and secondary immunization, and bulk PBMC replicates and cell subsets were isolated. Two healthy male donors, one aged 18 to 30 and one aged 30 to 40 years, made up the cohort. Bulk TCR alpha and beta repertoires were sequenced longitudinally to track T-cell clones before and after primary and booster YFV17D yellow fever vaccination.

What the study reported, not specific to this receptor: A small share of clonotypes occurred in both CD4 and CD8 compartments, likely arising from convergent recombination. Because abundant contaminating clonotypes from the bulk population could be contained in FACS-sorted repertoires, computational filtering was required. The study included only two donors, which limits how far the findings can be generalized. After the booster, most of the clones that had expanded following primary vaccination were detected again (almost 98% of CD4 and around nine tenths of CD8), which suggests that memory was broadly maintained. The secondary T-cell response was found to be weaker but faster than the primary response, with a peak reached on day 5 rather than on day 15.

This specimen's treatment or condition label, interpreted: live attenuated yellow fever vaccine strain. At each blood-draw timepoint, two biological replicates of bulk PBMCs were obtained. PBMCs were isolated from peripheral blood using a standard Ficoll-Paque protocol. RNA was extracted with TriZol from bulk PBMCs, CD4 and CD8 fractions, and dextramer-positive and dextramer-negative fractions. This clonotype appeared a few times. What antigen it recognizes has not been identified. Base qualities are missing; no much larger clone stands one base away. Synthesis of TCR cDNA relied on 5'RACE template switching, a step that introduced a universal primer site along with unique molecular identifiers. cDNA synthesis was primed from both the TCR alpha and TCR beta constant segments. Library amplification involved two PCR steps, and the second step added sample barcodes and sequencing adapters. Libraries were sequenced on Illumina HiSeq 2500 (2x100 bp) or NovaSeq (2x150 bp). The study's own analysis went as follows. Demultiplexing of reads and collapsing into UMI consensus sequences were performed with MIGEC, and V(D)J alignment was carried out with MiXCR. Clonotypes responding to the vaccine were identified with edgeR on replicate PBMC samples, with the criteria of FDR below 0.01 and a log2 fold change above 5 up to day 15. Bulk clonotypes were assigned CD4 or CD8 identity according to which sequenced CD4 or CD8 repertoire held them at higher abundance. TCRdb reanalyzed the raw reads on its own, using fastp at Q25 for trimming and MiXCR for clone calling, and kept in-frame beta chains. Every distinct CDR3 protein forms one entry, paired with its most common genes and DNA. In this record, the V and J calls reflect TCRdb's handling and not the investigators' own analysis. The sample data list under 600,000 distinct CDR3 sequences, and around a fifth of these were observed just once. Less than 20% of the sample is held by the ten biggest clonotypes.

This clonotype originated in a man aged 18 to 30 who received the YFV17D yellow fever vaccine. The sequencing here drew on PBMCs, taken approximately 22 days after the first yellow fever vaccination.

The CDR3 region: CASSRVLAGGQDTQYF. Read as DNA, the sequence is TGCGCCAGCAGCAGGGTTCTAGCGGGGGGGCAAGATACGCAGTATTTT. Recombination linked TRBV5-1 to TRBJ2-3; the central 12 bases match TRBD2. The germline V gene gives CDR1 as SGHRS and CDR2 as YFSETQ. V and J are trimmed by 4 bases and 5 bases, and the gene matches miss 8 bases of the junction. Including the terminal cysteine and phenylalanine, the CDR3 comprises 16 residues. The read is trimmed to its CDR3 DNA, 48 bases read in frame from base 1.